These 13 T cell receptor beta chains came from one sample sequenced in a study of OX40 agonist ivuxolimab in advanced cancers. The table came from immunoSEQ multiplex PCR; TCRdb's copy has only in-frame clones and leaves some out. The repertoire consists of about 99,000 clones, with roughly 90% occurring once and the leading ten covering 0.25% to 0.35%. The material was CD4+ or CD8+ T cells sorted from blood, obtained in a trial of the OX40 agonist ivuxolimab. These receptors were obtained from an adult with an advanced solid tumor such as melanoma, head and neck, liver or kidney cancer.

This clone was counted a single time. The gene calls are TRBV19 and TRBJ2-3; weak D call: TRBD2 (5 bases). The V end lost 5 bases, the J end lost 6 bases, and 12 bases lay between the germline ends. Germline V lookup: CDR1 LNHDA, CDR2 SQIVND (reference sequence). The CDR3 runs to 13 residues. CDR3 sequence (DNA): TGTGCCAGTAGTCTTCGGGCGGGTGATACGCAGTATTTT. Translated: CASSLRAGDTQYF.

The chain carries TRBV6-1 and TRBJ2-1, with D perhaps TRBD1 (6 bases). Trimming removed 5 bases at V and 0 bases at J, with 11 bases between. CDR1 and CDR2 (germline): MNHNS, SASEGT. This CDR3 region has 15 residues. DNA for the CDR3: TGTGCCAGCAGTACTACAGGGAACTCCTACAATGAGCAGTTCTTC. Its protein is CASSTTGNSYNEQFF.

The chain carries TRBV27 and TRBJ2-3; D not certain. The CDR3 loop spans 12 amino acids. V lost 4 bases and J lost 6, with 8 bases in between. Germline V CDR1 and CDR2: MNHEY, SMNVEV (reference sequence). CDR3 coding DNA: TGTGCCAGCAGTTCCCCGCTGGATACGCAGTATTTT. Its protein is CASSSPLDTQYF.

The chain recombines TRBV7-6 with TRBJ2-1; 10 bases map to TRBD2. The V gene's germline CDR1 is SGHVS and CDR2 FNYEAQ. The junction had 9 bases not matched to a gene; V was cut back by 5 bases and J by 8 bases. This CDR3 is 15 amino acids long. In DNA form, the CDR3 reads TGTGCCAGCAGCCCCCAAGCGGGAGGGCCATATGAGCAGTTCTTC. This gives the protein CASSPQAGGPYEQFF.

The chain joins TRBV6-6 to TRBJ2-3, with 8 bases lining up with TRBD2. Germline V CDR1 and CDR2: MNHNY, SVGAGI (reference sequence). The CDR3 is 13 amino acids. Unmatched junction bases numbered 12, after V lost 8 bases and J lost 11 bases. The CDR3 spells CASGVLAGREQYF. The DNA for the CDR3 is TGTGCCAGCGGGGTCCTAGCGGGCAGGGAGCAGTATTTT.

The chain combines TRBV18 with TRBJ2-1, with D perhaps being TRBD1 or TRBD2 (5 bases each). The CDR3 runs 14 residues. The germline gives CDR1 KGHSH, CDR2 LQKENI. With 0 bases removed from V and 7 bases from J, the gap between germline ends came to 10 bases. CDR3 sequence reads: CASSPPGRENEQFF. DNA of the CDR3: TGTGCCAGCTCACCACCGGGCAGGGAGAATGAGCAGTTCTTC.

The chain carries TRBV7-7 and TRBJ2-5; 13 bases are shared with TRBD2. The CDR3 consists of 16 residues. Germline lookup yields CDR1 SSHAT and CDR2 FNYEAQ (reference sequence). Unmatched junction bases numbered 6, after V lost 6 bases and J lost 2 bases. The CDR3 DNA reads TGTGCCAGCAGTCAAACTAGCGGGAGGGAGCAAGAGACCCAGTACTTC. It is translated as CASSQTSGREQETQYF.

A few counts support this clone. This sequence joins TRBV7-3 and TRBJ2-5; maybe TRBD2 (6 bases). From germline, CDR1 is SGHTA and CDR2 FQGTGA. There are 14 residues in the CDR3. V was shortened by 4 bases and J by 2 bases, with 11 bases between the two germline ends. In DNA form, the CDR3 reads TGTGCCAGCAGCTCCACCGGGGGTCAAGAGACCCAGTACTTC. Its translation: CASSSTGGQETQYF.

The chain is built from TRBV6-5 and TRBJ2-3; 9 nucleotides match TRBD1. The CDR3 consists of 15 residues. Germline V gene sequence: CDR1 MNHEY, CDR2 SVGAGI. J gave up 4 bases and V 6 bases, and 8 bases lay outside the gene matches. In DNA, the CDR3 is TGTGCCAGCAGGGCCGGGACAGGGAGATCAGATACGCAGTATTTT. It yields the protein CASRAGTGRSDTQYF.

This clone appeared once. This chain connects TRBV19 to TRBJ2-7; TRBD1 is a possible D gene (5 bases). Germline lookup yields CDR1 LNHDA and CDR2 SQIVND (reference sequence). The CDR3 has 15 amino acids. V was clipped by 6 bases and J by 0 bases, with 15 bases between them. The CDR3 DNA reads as TGTGCCAGTAGCCCGAGCTGGACAAGCTCCTACGAGCAGTACTTC. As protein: CASSPSWTSSYEQYF.

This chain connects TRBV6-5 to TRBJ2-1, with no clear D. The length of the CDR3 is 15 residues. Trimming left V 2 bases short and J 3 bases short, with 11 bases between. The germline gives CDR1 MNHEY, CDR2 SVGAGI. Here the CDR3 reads CASSYLSRGYNEQFF. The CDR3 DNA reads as TGTGCCAGCAGTTACCTCAGTCGTGGCTACAATGAGCAGTTCTTC.

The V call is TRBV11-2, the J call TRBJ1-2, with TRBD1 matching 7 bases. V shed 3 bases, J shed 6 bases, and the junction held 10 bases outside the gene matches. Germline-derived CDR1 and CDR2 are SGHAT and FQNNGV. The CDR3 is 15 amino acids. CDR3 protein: CASSFDRAIGNGYTF. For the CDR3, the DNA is TGTGCCAGCAGCTTTGACAGGGCCATCGGCAATGGCTACACCTTC.

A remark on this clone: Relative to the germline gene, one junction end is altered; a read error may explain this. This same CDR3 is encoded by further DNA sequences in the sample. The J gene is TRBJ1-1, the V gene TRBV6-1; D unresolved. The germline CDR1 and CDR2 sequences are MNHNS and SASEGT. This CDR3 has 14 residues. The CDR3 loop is CASSASRQNTEAFF. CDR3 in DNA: TGTGCCAGCAGTGCCTCCCGTCAGAACACTGAAGCCTTCTTT.